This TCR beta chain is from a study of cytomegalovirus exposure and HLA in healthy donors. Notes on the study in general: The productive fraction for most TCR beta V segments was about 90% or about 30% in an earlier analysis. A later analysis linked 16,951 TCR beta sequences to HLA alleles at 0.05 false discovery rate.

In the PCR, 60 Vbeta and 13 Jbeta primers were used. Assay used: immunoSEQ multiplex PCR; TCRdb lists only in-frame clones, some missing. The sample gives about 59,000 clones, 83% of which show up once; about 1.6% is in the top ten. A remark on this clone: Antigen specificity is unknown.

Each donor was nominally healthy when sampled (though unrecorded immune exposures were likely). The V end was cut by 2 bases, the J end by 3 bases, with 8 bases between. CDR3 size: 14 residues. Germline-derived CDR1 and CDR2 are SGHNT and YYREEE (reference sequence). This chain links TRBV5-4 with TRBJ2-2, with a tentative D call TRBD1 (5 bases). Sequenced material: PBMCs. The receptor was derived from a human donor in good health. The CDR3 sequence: CASSLGQDTGELFF. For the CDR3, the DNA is TGTGCCAGCAGCTTAGGACAAGACACCGGGGAGCTGTTTTTT.